Listed below are T cell receptor beta chains from one sample, sequenced in a study of shared clonotypes between healthy human individuals. Here immunoSEQ multiplex PCR was the method, and the copy in TCRdb shows in-frame clones only, minus some. The repertoire includes 650,000 to 750,000 clones, 55% to 75% of them detected once, and less than 2% sits in the top ten. Sequencing was performed on memory CD4+ T cells sorted from blood. The receptors derive from a woman aged 25 to 45 in good health. Each CDR3 is given with its conserved first and last residue. Each record gives: V gene, CDR3 length, J gene, D gene, clone size, CDR3 DNA, CDR3 protein. The D gene is left open where the match is weak. Clone size is shown for a subset of rows, as once, few, many or a class of expanded clone.

v_call: TRBV5-6
cdr3_length: 10
j_call: TRBJ1-1
d_call: -
clone_size: -
cdr3_nt: TGTGCCAGCGGGGACGGTAAAGCTTTCTTT
cdr3_aa: CASGDGKAFF

v_call: TRBV6-4
cdr3_length: 16
j_call: TRBJ1-5
d_call: TRBD1
clone_size: -
cdr3_nt: TGTGCCAGCAGTGACCCAGGGACAGGAATAAATCAGCCCCAGCATTTT
cdr3_aa: CASSDPGTGINQPQHF

v_call: TRBV4-2
cdr3_length: 15
j_call: TRBJ2-3
d_call: TRBD2
clone_size: -
cdr3_nt: TGTGCCAGCAGCCCCCAAGCGGGAGACACAGATACGCAGTATTTT
cdr3_aa: CASSPQAGDTDTQYF

v_call: TRBV4-1
cdr3_length: 14
j_call: TRBJ1-2
d_call: -
clone_size: -
cdr3_nt: TGCGCCAGCAGCCAAGGGATCGGGGTTAGGGGCTACACCTTC
cdr3_aa: CASSQGIGVRGYTF

v_call: TRBV6-5
cdr3_length: 13
j_call: TRBJ2-7
d_call: -
clone_size: -
cdr3_nt: TGTGCCAGCAGTTACTCGCAGGGCCACGAGCAGTACTTC
cdr3_aa: CASSYSQGHEQYF

v_call: TRBV7-9
cdr3_length: 16
j_call: TRBJ1-3
d_call: -
clone_size: many
cdr3_nt: TGTGCCAGCAGCCCACGTAGCCTCCCTTCTGGAAACACCATATATTTT
cdr3_aa: CASSPRSLPSGNTIYF

v_call: TRBV28
cdr3_length: 15
j_call: TRBJ2-7
d_call: -
clone_size: -
cdr3_nt: TGTGCCAGCAGTACTAGGGTCGGGTCATACTACGAGCAGTACTTC
cdr3_aa: CASSTRVGSYYEQYF

v_call: TRBV6-1
cdr3_length: 14
j_call: TRBJ1-4
d_call: -
clone_size: -
cdr3_nt: TGTGCCAGCAGTGATTCATGGTCTAATGAAAAACTGTTTTTT
cdr3_aa: CASSDSWSNEKLFF

v_call: TRBV18
cdr3_length: 16
j_call: TRBJ1-2
d_call: -
clone_size: -
cdr3_nt: TGTGCCAGCTCACCATCCCAGGGGAGGGCTAACTATGGCTACACCTTC
cdr3_aa: CASSPSQGRANYGYTF

v_call: TRBV7-2
cdr3_length: 16
j_call: TRBJ2-7
d_call: -
clone_size: -
cdr3_nt: TGTGCCAGCAGCCAAGCGTCTCGACAGGCCTCCTACGAGCAGTACTTC
cdr3_aa: CASSQASRQASYEQYF

v_call: TRBV28
cdr3_length: 15
j_call: TRBJ2-1
d_call: TRBD2
clone_size: -
cdr3_nt: TGTGCCAGCACCGGGACTAGCGGGAGGGAGGGTGAGCAGTTCTTC
cdr3_aa: CASTGTSGREGEQFF

v_call: TRBV19
cdr3_length: 14
j_call: TRBJ2-2
d_call: TRBD2
clone_size: -
cdr3_nt: TGTGCCAGTAGTATTCGGGGGGTCACCGGGGAGCTGTTTTTT
cdr3_aa: CASSIRGVTGELFF

v_call: TRBV28
cdr3_length: 12
j_call: TRBJ2-3
d_call: -
clone_size: once
cdr3_nt: TGTGCCAGCAGAACCTCGACAGATACGCAGTATTTT
cdr3_aa: CASRTSTDTQYF

v_call: TRBV7-6
cdr3_length: 15
j_call: TRBJ2-2
d_call: TRBD1
clone_size: -
cdr3_nt: TGTGCCAGCAGCCCAATGGGACAGGGCATCGGGGAGCTGTTTTTT
cdr3_aa: CASSPMGQGIGELFF

v_call: TRBV5-1
cdr3_length: 14
j_call: TRBJ1-1
d_call: -
clone_size: -
cdr3_nt: TGCGCCAGCAGAGTAGGGGGTTTGAACACTGAAGCTTTCTTT
cdr3_aa: CASRVGGLNTEAFF

v_call: TRBV10-3
cdr3_length: 16
j_call: TRBJ2-3
d_call: TRBD2
clone_size: -
cdr3_nt: TGTGCCATCAGCTCCAAGCGGGACCTTAGCACAGATACGCAGTATTTT
cdr3_aa: CAISSKRDLSTDTQYF

v_call: TRBV5-6
cdr3_length: 16
j_call: TRBJ2-2
d_call: -
clone_size: many
cdr3_nt: TGTGCCAGCAGCTTATTCTCCGTTCGAAACACCGGGGAGCTGTTTTTT
cdr3_aa: CASSLFSVRNTGELFF

v_call: TRBV7-9
cdr3_length: 13
j_call: TRBJ2-5
d_call: -
clone_size: -
cdr3_nt: TGTGCCAGCGGGGTGATATTAGAAGAGACCCAGTACTTC
cdr3_aa: CASGVILEETQYF

v_call: TRBV4-1
cdr3_length: 15
j_call: TRBJ1-2
d_call: -
clone_size: few
cdr3_nt: TGTGCCAGCAGCCAAGCGTCGGCGACAGGCTATGGCTACACCTTC
cdr3_aa: CASSQASATGYGYTF

v_call: TRBV4-2
cdr3_length: 14
j_call: TRBJ1-1
d_call: -
clone_size: -
cdr3_nt: TGTGCCAGCTCGACCAGACCGGAGAACACTGAAGCTTTCTTT
cdr3_aa: CASSTRPENTEAFF

v_call: TRBV28
cdr3_length: 18
j_call: TRBJ1-4
d_call: -
clone_size: -
cdr3_nt: TGTGCCAGCAGCCCCCTATCCTCCTGGTCCTCTCCGCGGGAAAAACTGTTTTTT
cdr3_aa: CASSPLSSWSSPREKLFF

v_call: TRBV7-9
cdr3_length: 15
j_call: TRBJ1-5
d_call: TRBD1
clone_size: -
cdr3_nt: TGTGCCAGCAGCCCGGCAGGGGGCGGCAATCAGCCCCAGCATTTT
cdr3_aa: CASSPAGGGNQPQHF

v_call: TRBV7-2
cdr3_length: 15
j_call: TRBJ1-3
d_call: -
clone_size: -
cdr3_nt: TGTGCCAGCAGCTTACGTTCGGGGGATGGAAACACCATATATTTT
cdr3_aa: CASSLRSGDGNTIYF

v_call: TRBV6-5
cdr3_length: 12
j_call: TRBJ2-1
d_call: TRBD1
clone_size: -
cdr3_nt: TGTGCCAGCAGGACAGGGGGCAATGAGCAGTTCTTC
cdr3_aa: CASRTGGNEQFF

v_call: TRBV28
cdr3_length: 16
j_call: TRBJ2-3
d_call: TRBD2
clone_size: -
cdr3_nt: TGTGCCAGCAGTTTGGGTGGCAAAGCGGGACGAGATACGCAGTATTTT
cdr3_aa: CASSLGGKAGRDTQYF

v_call: TRBV7-3
cdr3_length: 16
j_call: TRBJ2-1
d_call: -
clone_size: -
cdr3_nt: TGTGCCAGCAGCTCATATGCGTCGTCACTGGGGAATGAGCAGTTCTTC
cdr3_aa: CASSSYASSLGNEQFF

v_call: TRBV18
cdr3_length: 14
j_call: TRBJ2-2
d_call: -
clone_size: few
cdr3_nt: TGTGCCAGCTCACCGGGACAGAACACCGGGGAGCTGTTTTTT
cdr3_aa: CASSPGQNTGELFF

v_call: TRBV4-1
cdr3_length: 18
j_call: TRBJ1-5
d_call: TRBD1
clone_size: -
cdr3_nt: TGCGCCAGCAGCCAAGCGGACAGGGGGCCGGCGAGCAATCAGCCCCAGCATTTT
cdr3_aa: CASSQADRGPASNQPQHF

v_call: TRBV2
cdr3_length: 12
j_call: TRBJ1-1
d_call: -
clone_size: -
cdr3_nt: TGTGCCAGCAGTGGAGGGGGGACTGAAGCTTTCTTT
cdr3_aa: CASSGGGTEAFF

v_call: TRBV11-3
cdr3_length: 15
j_call: TRBJ2-1
d_call: TRBD2
clone_size: -
cdr3_nt: TGTGCCAGCAGCCCCAGAGAAGGTAGCGGGAATGAGCAGTTCTTC
cdr3_aa: CASSPREGSGNEQFF

v_call: TRBV29-1
cdr3_length: 12
j_call: TRBJ2-1
d_call: -
clone_size: -
cdr3_nt: TGCAGCGCCCCTCGTGGGGGCAATGAGCAGTTCTTC
cdr3_aa: CSAPRGGNEQFF

v_call: TRBV7-9
cdr3_length: 15
j_call: TRBJ2-3
d_call: -
clone_size: -
cdr3_nt: TGTGCCAGCAGCTTAGTAGCGGTGAACACAGATACGCAGTATTTT
cdr3_aa: CASSLVAVNTDTQYF

v_call: TRBV19
cdr3_length: 12
j_call: TRBJ1-5
d_call: -
clone_size: -
cdr3_nt: TGTGCCAGTAGTATACCCAATCAGCCCCAGCATTTT
cdr3_aa: CASSIPNQPQHF

v_call: TRBV11-2
cdr3_length: 12
j_call: TRBJ2-7
d_call: -
clone_size: -
cdr3_nt: TGTGCCAGCAGCCGGGACGGTTACGAGCAGTACTTC
cdr3_aa: CASSRDGYEQYF

v_call: TRBV19
cdr3_length: 12
j_call: TRBJ1-2
d_call: -
clone_size: -
cdr3_nt: TGTGCCAGTAGTATTTTAGGGCGAGGCTACACCTTC
cdr3_aa: CASSILGRGYTF